This TCR beta chain appears in the sequencing data of a study of shared clonotypes between healthy human individuals. The study, taken as a whole, reports: Donors were few, which limited the genetic and exposure-history diversity represented. Sequencing depth was a factor that was expected to affect clonotype sharing among donors.

Sequencing was performed with immunoSEQ multiplex PCR; in TCRdb, only in-frame clones are kept and a portion is missing. This table holds approximately 1,000,000 clones, 78% found once. This clone was seen only a few times. Its antigen is unidentified. CDR3 length: 14 residues. The V and J ends lost 4 bases and 3 bases respectively, with 13 bases between them. CDR1 and CDR2 from the germline V gene are SGHNT and YYREEE (reference sequence). The source is a man between 18 and 35 years old in good health. Some clones in this sample may be carry-over from other donors' samples. This chain connects TRBV5-4 to TRBJ1-2; D unresolved. Material for sequencing was memory CD4+ T cells from PBMCs. Subset: CD45RA-negative fraction. Written as DNA, the CDR3 is TGTGCCAGCAGCCGAAACGGTGGCGACTATGGCTACACCTTC. Protein: CASSRNGGDYGYTF.